The clone carrying this T cell receptor beta chain was observed a few times. Antigen specificity is unknown. The entry originates in a study of vaccination and CD4 T cells after COVID-19. Study overall: Collection of post-COVID samples occurred a median approximately 94 days after diagnosis, spanning a range of 35 to 161. Some control cultures received a CEFX pool, which served as the positive control. Others received an HIV-1 Nef pool or no peptide. Whole-study results and caveats: The authors identified 304 of 307 vaccine-specific clones in convalescent patients as spike mono-reactive.

CDR3 length: 14 residues. V was pared by 1 base and J by 5 bases, with 6 bases of the junction left unmatched. CDR1 DFQATT and CDR2 SNEGSKA come from the germline V gene (reference sequence). Once obtained from cultured CD4+ T cells, the DNA was sequenced using the Oncomine TCR Beta short-read assay. TCRdb reprocessed the PCR reads with MiXCR, giving one entry per CDR3 protein. The sample lists some 9,100 distinct CDR3 sequences, 40% to 60% occurring once. The treatment denotes: approximately nine-day PBMC culture with coronavirus spike peptide pools or control peptides (ViraFEST assay). Those CD4+ T cells from the unexposed donor predate the COVID-19 pandemic (2011-2018). IL-2 (approximately 9 IU/ml) and peptide pools (approximately 10 ug/ml) were added to cultures of under 2.5 million PBMCs per well.

Sequenced material: CD4+ T cells from blood, cultured in vitro. The receptor's source is a human donor in good health. The chain uses TRBV20-1 and TRBJ2-5; 8 nucleotides line up with TRBD2. The DNA for the CDR3 is TGCAGTGCTAGAGCGGGAGGGGGTAGCGAGACCCAGTACTTC. Translating gives CSARAGGGSETQYF.